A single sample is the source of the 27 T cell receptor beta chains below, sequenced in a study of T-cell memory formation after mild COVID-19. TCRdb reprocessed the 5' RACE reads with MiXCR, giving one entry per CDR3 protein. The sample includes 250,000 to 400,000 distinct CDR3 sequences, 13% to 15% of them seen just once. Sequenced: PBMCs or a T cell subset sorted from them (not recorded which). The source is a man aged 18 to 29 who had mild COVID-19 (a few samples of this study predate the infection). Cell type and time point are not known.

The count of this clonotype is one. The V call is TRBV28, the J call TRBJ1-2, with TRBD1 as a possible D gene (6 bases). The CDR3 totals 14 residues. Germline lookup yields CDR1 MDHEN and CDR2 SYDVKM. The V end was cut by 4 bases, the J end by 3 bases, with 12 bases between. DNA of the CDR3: TGTGCCAGCAGTTATGAGGGGGGCCACTATGGCTACACCTTC. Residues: CASSYEGGHYGYTF.

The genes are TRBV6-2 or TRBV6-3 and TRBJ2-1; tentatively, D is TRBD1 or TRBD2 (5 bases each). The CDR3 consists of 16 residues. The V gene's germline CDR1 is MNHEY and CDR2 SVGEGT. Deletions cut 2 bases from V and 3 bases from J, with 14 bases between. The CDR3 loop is CASSYRGRSYYNEQFF. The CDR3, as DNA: TGTGCCAGCAGTTACCGGGGACGATCATACTACAATGAGCAGTTCTTC.

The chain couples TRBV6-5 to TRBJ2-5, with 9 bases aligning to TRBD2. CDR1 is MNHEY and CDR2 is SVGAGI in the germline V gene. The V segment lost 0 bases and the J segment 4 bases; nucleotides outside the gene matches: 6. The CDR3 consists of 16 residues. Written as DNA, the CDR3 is TGTGCCAGCAGTTACTCGCCTAGCGGGGTCGGAGAGACCCAGTACTTC. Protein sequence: CASSYSPSGVGETQYF.

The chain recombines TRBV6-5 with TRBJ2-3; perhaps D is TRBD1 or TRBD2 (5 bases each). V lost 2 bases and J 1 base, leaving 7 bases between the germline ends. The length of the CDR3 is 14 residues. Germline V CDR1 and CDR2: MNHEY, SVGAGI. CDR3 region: CASSYRDGTDTQYF. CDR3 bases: TGTGCCAGCAGTTACCGGGACGGCACAGATACGCAGTATTTT.

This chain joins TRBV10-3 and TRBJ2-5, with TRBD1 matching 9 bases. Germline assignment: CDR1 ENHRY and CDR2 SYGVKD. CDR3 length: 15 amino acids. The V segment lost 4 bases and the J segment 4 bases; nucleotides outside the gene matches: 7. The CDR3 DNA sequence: TGTGCCATCAGTGGCTACACAGGGGGCGGAGAGACCCAGTACTTC. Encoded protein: CAISGYTGGGETQYF.

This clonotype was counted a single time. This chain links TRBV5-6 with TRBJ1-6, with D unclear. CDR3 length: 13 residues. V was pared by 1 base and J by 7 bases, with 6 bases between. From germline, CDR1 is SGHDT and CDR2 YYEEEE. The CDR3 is CASSLQANSPLHF. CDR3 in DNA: TGTGCCAGCAGCTTGCAGGCGAATTCACCCCTCCACTTT.

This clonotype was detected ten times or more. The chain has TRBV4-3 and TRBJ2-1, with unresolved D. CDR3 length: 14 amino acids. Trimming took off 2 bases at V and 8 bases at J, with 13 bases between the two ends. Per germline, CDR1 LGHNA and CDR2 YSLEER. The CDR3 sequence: CASSQRTTLHEQFF. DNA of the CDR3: TGCGCCAGCAGCCAAAGGACGACCCTTCATGAGCAGTTCTTC.

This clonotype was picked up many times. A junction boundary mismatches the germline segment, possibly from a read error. The CDR3 DNA reads TGTGCCAGCAGCAACAGCGGGGAGGGGCAGGGTTTC. Protein: CASSNSGEGQGF. J is TRBJ2-7 and V is TRBV7-2; TRBD2 aligns across 7 bases. Germline V gives CDR1 SGHTA, CDR2 FQGNSA. CDR3 length equals 12 residues.

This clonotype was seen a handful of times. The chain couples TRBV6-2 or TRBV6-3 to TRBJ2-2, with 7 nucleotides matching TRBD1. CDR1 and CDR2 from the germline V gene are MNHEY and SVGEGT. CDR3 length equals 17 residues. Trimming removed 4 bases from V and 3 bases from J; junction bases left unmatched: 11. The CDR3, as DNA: TGTGCCAGCAGTTCCAACCAGGGGGTTCTTTACACCGGGGAGCTGTTTTTT. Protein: CASSSNQGVLYTGELFF.

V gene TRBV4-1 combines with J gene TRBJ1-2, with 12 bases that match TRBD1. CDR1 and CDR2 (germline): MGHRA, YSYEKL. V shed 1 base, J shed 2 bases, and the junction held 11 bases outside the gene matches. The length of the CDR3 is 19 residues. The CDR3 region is CASSQANRDRGRLNYGYTF. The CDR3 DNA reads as TGCGCCAGCAGCCAAGCGAACCGGGACAGGGGGCGGTTGAACTATGGCTACACCTTC.

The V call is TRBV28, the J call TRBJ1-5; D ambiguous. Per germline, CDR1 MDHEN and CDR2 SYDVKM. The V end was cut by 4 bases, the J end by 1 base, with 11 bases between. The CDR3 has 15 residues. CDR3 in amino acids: CASSSSDGSNQPQHF. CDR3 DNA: TGTGCCAGCAGTTCCTCCGACGGGAGCAATCAGCCCCAGCATTTT.

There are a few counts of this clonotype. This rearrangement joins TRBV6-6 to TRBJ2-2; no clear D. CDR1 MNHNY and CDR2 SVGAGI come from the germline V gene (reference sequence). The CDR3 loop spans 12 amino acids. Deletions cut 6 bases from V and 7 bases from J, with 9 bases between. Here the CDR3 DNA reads TGTGCCAGCAGGGTCCCTAACGGGGAGCTGTTTTTT. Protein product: CASRVPNGELFF.

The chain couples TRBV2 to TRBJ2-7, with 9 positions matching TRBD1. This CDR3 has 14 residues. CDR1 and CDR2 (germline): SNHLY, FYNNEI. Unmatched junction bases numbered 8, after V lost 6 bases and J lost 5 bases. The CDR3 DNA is TGTGCCAGCAGATCCGGACAGGGGTTCAACGAGCAGTACTTC. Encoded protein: CASRSGQGFNEQYF.

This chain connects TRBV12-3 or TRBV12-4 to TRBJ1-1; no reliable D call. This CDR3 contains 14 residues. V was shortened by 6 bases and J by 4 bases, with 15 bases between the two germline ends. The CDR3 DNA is TGTGCCAGCAGGCCTCGGGAGGTGGGCACTGAAGCTTTCTTT. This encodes CASRPREVGTEAFF.

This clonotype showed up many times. CDR3 loop: CASSQETSGGACGSYEQYF. The CDR3 bases are TGCGCCAGCAGCCAGGAGACTAGCGGGGGGGCCTGTGGCTCCTACGAGCAGTACTTC. The V call is TRBV4-3, the J call TRBJ2-7; 14 bases align to TRBD2. Germline values: CDR1 LGHNA, CDR2 YSLEER. Trimming removed 3 bases from V and 0 bases from J; junction bases left unmatched: 10. CDR3 length: 19 amino acids.

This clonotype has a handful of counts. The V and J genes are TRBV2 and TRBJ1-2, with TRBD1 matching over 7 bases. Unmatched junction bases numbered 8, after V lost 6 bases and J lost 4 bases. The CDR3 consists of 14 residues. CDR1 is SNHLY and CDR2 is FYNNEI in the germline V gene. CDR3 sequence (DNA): TGTGCCAGCAGAGAGAACAGGGGAGGCTATGGCTACACCTTC. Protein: CASRENRGGYGYTF.

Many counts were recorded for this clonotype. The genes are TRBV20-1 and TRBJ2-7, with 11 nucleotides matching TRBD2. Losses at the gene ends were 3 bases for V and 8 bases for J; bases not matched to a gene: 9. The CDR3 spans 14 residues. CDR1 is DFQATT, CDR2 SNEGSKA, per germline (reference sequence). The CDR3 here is CSARDTSGGGKQYF. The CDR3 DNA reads TGCAGTGCTAGGGATACTAGCGGGGGAGGAAAGCAGTACTTC.

CDR3 bases: TGTGCCAGCATTCTTCGGGCAGGGGTGTGGTATGGCTACACCTTC. It yields the protein CASILRAGVWYGYTF. This chain joins TRBV28 and TRBJ1-2; perhaps TRBD1 as D (6 bases). Germline V CDR1 and CDR2: MDHEN, SYDVKM. V was clipped by 7 bases and J by 5 bases, with 20 bases between them. There are 15 residues in the CDR3.

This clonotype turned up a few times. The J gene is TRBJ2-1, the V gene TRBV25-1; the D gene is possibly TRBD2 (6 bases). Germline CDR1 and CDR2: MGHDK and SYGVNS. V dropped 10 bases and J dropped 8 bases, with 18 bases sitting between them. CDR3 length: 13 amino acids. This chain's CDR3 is CATTGGVPDEQFF. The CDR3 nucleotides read TGTGCCACCACGGGCGGGGTGCCTGATGAGCAGTTCTTC.

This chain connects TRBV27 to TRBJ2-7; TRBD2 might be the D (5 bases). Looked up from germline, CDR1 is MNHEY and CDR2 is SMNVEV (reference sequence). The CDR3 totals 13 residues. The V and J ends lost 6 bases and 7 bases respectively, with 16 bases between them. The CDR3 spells CASSRGSVREQYF. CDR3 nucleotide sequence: TGTGCCAGCAGCCGAGGGTCGGTGAGAGAGCAGTACTTC.

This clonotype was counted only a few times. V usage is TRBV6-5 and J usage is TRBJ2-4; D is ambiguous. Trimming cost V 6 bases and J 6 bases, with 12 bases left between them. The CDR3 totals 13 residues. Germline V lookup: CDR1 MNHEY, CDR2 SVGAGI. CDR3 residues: CASSRGPTNIQYF. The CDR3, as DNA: TGTGCCAGCAGCCGTGGGCCCACAAACATTCAGTACTTC.

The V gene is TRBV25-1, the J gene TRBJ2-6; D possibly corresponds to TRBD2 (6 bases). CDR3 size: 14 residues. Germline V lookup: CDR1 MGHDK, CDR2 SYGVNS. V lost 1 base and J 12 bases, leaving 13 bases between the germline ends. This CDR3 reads CASSELGLGSVLTF. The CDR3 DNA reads TGTGCCAGCAGTGAATTAGGGCTCGGGAGCGTCCTGACTTTC.

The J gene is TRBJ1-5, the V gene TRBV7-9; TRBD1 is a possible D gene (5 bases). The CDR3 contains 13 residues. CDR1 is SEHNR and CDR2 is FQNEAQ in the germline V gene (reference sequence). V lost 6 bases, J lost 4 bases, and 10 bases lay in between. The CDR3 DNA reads TGTGCCAGCAGGCCGGGGGGAAATCAGCCCCAGCATTTT. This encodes CASRPGGNQPQHF.

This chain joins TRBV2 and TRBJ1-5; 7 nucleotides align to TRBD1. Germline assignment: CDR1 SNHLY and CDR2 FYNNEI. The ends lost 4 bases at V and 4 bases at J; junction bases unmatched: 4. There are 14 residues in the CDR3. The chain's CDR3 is CASSGQGLNQPQHF. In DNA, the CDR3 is TGTGCCAGCAGTGGACAGGGCCTGAATCAGCCCCAGCATTTT. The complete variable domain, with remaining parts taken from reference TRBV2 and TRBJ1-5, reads EPEVTQTPSHQVTQMGQEVILRCVPISNHLYFYWYRQILGQKVEFLVSFYNNEISEKSEIFDDQFSVERPDGSNFTLKIRSTKLEDSAMYFCASSGQGLNQPQHFGDGTRLSIL.

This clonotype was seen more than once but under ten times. The CDR3 DNA reads TGCAGCGCCGCATTAGGACAGGGGGCCGGTGGCTACACCTTC. It encodes CSAALGQGAGGYTF. V usage is TRBV29-1 and J usage is TRBJ1-2; 11 bases fit TRBD1. CDR1 SQVTM and CDR2 ANQGSEA come from the germline V gene. V was clipped by 7 bases and J by 7 bases; unmatched bases: 11. This CDR3 has 14 residues.

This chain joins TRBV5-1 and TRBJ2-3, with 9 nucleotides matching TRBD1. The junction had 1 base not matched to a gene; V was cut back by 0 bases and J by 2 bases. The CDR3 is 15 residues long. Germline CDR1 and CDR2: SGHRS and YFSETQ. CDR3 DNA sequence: TGCGCCAGCAGCTTGGGGGACAGGGACACAGATACGCAGTATTTT. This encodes CASSLGDRDTDTQYF. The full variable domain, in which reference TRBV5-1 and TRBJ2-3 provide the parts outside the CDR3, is KAGVTQTPRYLIKTRGQQVTLSCSPISGHRSVSWYQQTPGQGLQFLFEYFSETQRNKGNFPGRFSGRQFSNSRSEMNVSTLELGDSALYLCASSLGDRDTDTQYFGPGTRLTVL.

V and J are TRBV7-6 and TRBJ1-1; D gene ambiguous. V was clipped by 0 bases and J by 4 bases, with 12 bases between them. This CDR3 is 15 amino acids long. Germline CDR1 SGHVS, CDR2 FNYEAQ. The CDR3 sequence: CASSLAPRIGTEAFF. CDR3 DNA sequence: TGTGCCAGCAGCTTAGCGCCCAGGATCGGCACTGAAGCTTTCTTT.